Listed below are T cell receptor beta chains from one sample, sequenced in a study of blood T cell repertoires in COVID-19. TCRdb's table, derived via immunoSEQ multiplex PCR, lists solely in-frame clones and lacks some. The data show 100,000 or so clones, roughly 81% seen once. Sequences were obtained from peripheral blood. The receptors shown here come from a man aged 35 to 55 with active or convalescent COVID-19. Both conserved end residues are part of each CDR3.

J gene	V gene	CDR3 protein
TRBJ2-5	TRBV19	CASSISGGRVETQYF
TRBJ1-2	TRBV29-1	CSVDRGGYTF
TRBJ1-5	TRBV6-2/TRBV6-3	CASSPMTGQPQHF
TRBJ2-1	TRBV11-1	CASSSISGEQFF
TRBJ1-5	TRBV12-3/TRBV12-4	CASRRTGERPQHF
TRBJ2-2	TRBV6-6	CASSYSAGVDTGELFF
TRBJ2-7	TRBV7-9	CASSSGTGAYEQYF
TRBJ1-5	TRBV9	CASSLGQGHNQPQHF
TRBJ2-2	TRBV29-1	CSTQRGIGTGELFF
TRBJ2-5	TRBV11-1	CASSFFGKETQYF
TRBJ2-2	TRBV7-2	CASSSTWTGGATGELFF
TRBJ1-4	TRBV7-9	CASSTGGLNEKLFF
TRBJ1-2	TRBV13	CASSFSGAIYGYTF
TRBJ1-4	TRBV2	CASSVDQGQEKLFF
TRBJ1-3	TRBV19	CASSVGTVGNTIYF
TRBJ2-7	TRBV19	CASSIGGTGGYEQYF
TRBJ2-2	TRBV6-5	CASGRNRYNTGELFF
TRBJ2-7	TRBV5-1	CASSRTPEIYEQYF
TRBJ1-2	TRBV2	CASSEPLSGYGYTF
TRBJ2-1	TRBV7-3	CASSLISGGAYEQFF
TRBJ1-2	TRBV2	CASSDRYGYTF
TRBJ1-2	TRBV9	CASSVEGRGLMSGSNGYTF
TRBJ1-6	TRBV19	CASSIVGTVNSPLHF
TRBJ2-5	TRBV7-2	CASSLLGEETQYF
TRBJ2-5	TRBV7-2	CASRPGQGIGGTQYF